The T cell receptor (beta chain) under discussion was sequenced for a study of identical twins. CDR3 length: 14 residues. J was trimmed by 8 bases and V by 6 bases; bases with no gene match: 12. Per the germline V gene, CDR1 is SQVTM and CDR2 is ANQGSEA. The cDNA had a unique molecular identifier and a template-switch universal primer site. Each CDR3 protein is one row after TCRdb ran MiXCR on the 5' RACE reads. This sample has fewer than 550,000 distinct CDR3 sequences, with roughly 15% found just once. Study observations and caveats: Compared with unrelated sharing, twin-shared out-of-frame alpha sequences had more low-probability sequences. Sequences that were beta out-of-frame showed weaker excess twin sharing.

A few counts support this clonotype. Antigen specificity is unknown. These data also formed part of another study, on yellow fever vaccine responses in identical twins.

This chain uses TRBV29-1 with TRBJ2-1; 8 nucleotides line up with TRBD1. The sequenced sample was CD4+ T cells sorted from blood. The sequence was obtained from a woman in her late teens or twenties in good health. CDR3 in DNA: TGCAGCGTCTCCCGGGGCAGGGGGCGGGATGAGCAGTTCTTC. Translated, it gives CSVSRGRGRDEQFF.